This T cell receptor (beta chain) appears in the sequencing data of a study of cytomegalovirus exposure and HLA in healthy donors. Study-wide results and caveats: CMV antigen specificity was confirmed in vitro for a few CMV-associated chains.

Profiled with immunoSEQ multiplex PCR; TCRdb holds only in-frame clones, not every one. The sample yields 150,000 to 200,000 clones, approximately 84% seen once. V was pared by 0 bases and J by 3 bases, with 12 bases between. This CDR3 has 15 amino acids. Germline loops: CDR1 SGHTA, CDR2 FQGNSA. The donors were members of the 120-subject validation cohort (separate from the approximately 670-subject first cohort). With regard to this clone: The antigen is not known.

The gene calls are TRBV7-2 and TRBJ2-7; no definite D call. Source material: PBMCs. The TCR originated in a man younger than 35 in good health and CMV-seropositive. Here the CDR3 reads CASSLAGTSNYEQYF. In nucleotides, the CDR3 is TGTGCCAGCAGCTTAGCTGGCACCTCAAACTACGAGCAGTACTTC. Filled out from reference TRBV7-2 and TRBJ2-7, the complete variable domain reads GAGVSQSPSNKVTEKGKDVELRCDPISGHTALYWYRQSLGQGLEFLIYFQGNSAPDKSGLPSDRFSAERTGGSVSTLTIQRTQQEDSAVYLCASSLAGTSNYEQYFGPGTRLTVT.